The 22 T cell receptor beta chains given below trace back to one sample, sequenced in a study of cytomegalovirus exposure and HLA in healthy donors listed by TCRdb under 2017. Libraries were prepared through the immunoSEQ multiplex PCR assay. TCRdb retrieved this table from immuneACCESS and kept in-frame rearrangements only. Not all clones are present; in checked studies, unresolved V genes account for under half, and no reason is known for the remainder. The sample data list 200,000 to 250,000 clones, and about nine tenths of these were observed just once. The ten largest clones take up roughly 2% of the sample. The specimen sequenced was PBMCs. All receptors derive from a woman between 18 and 29 years old in good health and CMV-seropositive.

This chain connects TRBV9 to TRBJ2-2; D ambiguous. V lost 0 bases and J lost 13, with 10 bases in between. Looked up from germline, CDR1 is SGDLS and CDR2 is YYNGEE. The CDR3 is 12 amino acids. CDR3 sequence reads: CASSVDGEGLFF. The DNA of the CDR3 is TGTGCCAGCAGCGTAGATGGAGAAGGGCTGTTTTTT.

The chain is built from TRBV5-1 and TRBJ1-5; 7 bases fit TRBD1. Trimming took 0 bases from V and 5 from J; bases not matched to a gene: 5. Germline lookup yields CDR1 SGHRS and CDR2 YFSETQ. The CDR3 consists of 15 residues. This CDR3 is CASSLEGQGDQPQHF. In nucleotides, the CDR3 is TGCGCCAGCAGCTTGGAGGGGCAGGGGGATCAGCCCCAGCATTTT.

This clone was detected only a few times. The chain couples TRBV29-1 to TRBJ1-2, with 7 bases identical to TRBD1. CDR1 and CDR2 (germline): SQVTM, ANQGSEA. This CDR3 comprises 15 residues. V was pared by 6 bases and J by 0 bases, with 10 bases of the junction left unmatched. This chain's CDR3 is CSVPGQLLSNYGYTF. The DNA of the CDR3 is TGCAGCGTCCCGGGACAGCTACTATCTAACTATGGCTACACCTTC.

The rearrangement uses TRBV11-3 and TRBJ2-5; tentatively, D is TRBD1 (5 bases). The V and J ends lost 5 bases and 4 bases respectively, with 11 bases between them. Looked up from germline, CDR1 is SGHNT and CDR2 is YENEEA. CDR3 length: 13 residues. The CDR3, as DNA: TGTGCCAGCAGCCGTTCTAGGGGAGAGACCCAGTACTTC. Residues: CASSRSRGETQYF.

The chain joins TRBV6-6 to TRBJ2-1; D possibly corresponds to TRBD2 (5 bases). V lost 7 bases and J lost 7, with 23 bases in between. In germline, CDR1 is MNHNY, CDR2 SVGAGI (reference sequence). This CDR3 has 16 amino acids. The CDR3 protein is CASTETSRGPRNEQFF. CDR3 DNA sequence: TGTGCCAGCACCGAAACCTCCAGAGGGCCGAGGAATGAGCAGTTCTTC.

In this sample, this clone turned up a few times. The V call is TRBV6-5, the J call TRBJ2-7; tentative D call: TRBD2 (6 bases). Germline values: CDR1 MNHEY, CDR2 SVGAGI. V lost 6 bases to trimming and J lost 2 bases, with 17 bases between them. CDR3 length: 15 residues. The CDR3 protein is CASSLTLAETYEQYF. DNA of the CDR3: TGTGCCAGCAGCCTTACCTTAGCGGAGACCTACGAGCAGTACTTC.

The chain uses TRBV7-9 and TRBJ1-5, with 9 positions matching TRBD1. Germline V gene sequence: CDR1 SEHNR, CDR2 FQNEAQ (reference sequence). The CDR3 consists of 16 residues. After removal of 1 base from V and 5 bases from J, the junction contained 6 bases not matched to a gene. CDR3 sequence reads: CASSLGVTGGDQPQHF. In nucleotides, the CDR3 is TGTGCCAGCAGCTTAGGGGTTACAGGGGGCGATCAGCCCCAGCATTTT.

In its sample, this clone was seen once. The CDR3 loop reads CASSLRRDSVAPGNTIYF. The CDR3 DNA is TGCGCCAGCAGCCTCAGGAGGGACAGCGTGGCCCCTGGAAACACCATATATTTT. The rearrangement joins TRBV4-1 to TRBJ1-3; TRBD1 matches 7 bases. Germline values: CDR1 MGHRA, CDR2 YSYEKL. V lost 4 bases and J lost 2; bases outside the gene matches: 14. There are 18 residues in the CDR3.

The chain has TRBV27 and TRBJ2-7; 7 bases fit TRBD1. With 3 bases clipped from V and 4 bases from J, the junction kept 9 bases outside the gene matches. This CDR3 is 15 amino acids long. Germline V gene sequence: CDR1 MNHEY, CDR2 SMNVEV (reference sequence). DNA of the CDR3: TGTGCCAGCAGTTTTCAGGGGGAAATTGGGTACGAGCAGTACTTC. Protein product: CASSFQGEIGYEQYF.

The chain links TRBV27 to TRBJ1-2, with 8 positions matching TRBD1. V shed 2 bases and J 4 bases; nucleotides not matched to a gene: 3. The CDR3 loop spans 14 amino acids. Per germline, CDR1 MNHEY and CDR2 SMNVEV (reference sequence). The CDR3 DNA is TGTGCCAGCAGTTTACCCGACAGGGGCTATGGCTACACCTTC. This gives the protein CASSLPDRGYGYTF.

The V gene is TRBV11-2, the J gene TRBJ2-7; D unresolved. The CDR3 totals 14 residues. Trimming pared 4 bases from V and 3 bases from J, leaving 13 bases between. Germline V gene sequence: CDR1 SGHAT, CDR2 FQNNGV. In nucleotides, the CDR3 is TGTGCCAGCAGCTCGTCCAGGTCAGGCTACGAGCAGTACTTC. It encodes CASSSSRSGYEQYF. The full variable domain, in which reference TRBV11-2 and TRBJ2-7 provide the parts outside the CDR3, is EAGVAQSPRYKIIEKRQSVAFWCNPISGHATLYWYQQILGQGPKLLIQFQNNGVVDDSQLPKDRFSAERLKGVDSTLKIQPAKLEDSAVYLCASSSSRSGYEQYFGPGTRLTVT.

The rearrangement uses TRBV4-1 and TRBJ2-7; 10 positions match TRBD1. Germline values: CDR1 MGHRA, CDR2 YSYEKL. Germline trimming cut 4 bases from V and 4 bases from J; bases unmatched to any gene: 7. This CDR3 region has 15 residues. CDR3 protein: CASSLGQGNPYEQYF. The DNA of the CDR3 is TGCGCCAGCAGCCTGGGACAGGGGAACCCGTACGAGCAGTACTTC.

J is TRBJ1-5 and V is TRBV19; TRBD1 aligns across 8 bases. J lost 3 bases, V lost 3 bases, and 7 bases had no gene match. Germline V CDR1 and CDR2: LNHDA, SQIVND (reference sequence). The CDR3 contains 16 residues. CDR3 DNA: TGTGCCAGTAGTATTCTGGGCAGGGGGCCCAATCAGCCCCAGCATTTT. Translation gives CASSILGRGPNQPQHF. Drawing the rest from reference TRBV19 and TRBJ1-5, the complete variable domain is DGGITQSPKYLFRKEGQNVTLSCEQNLNHDAMYWYRQDPGQGLRLIYYSQIVNDFQKGDIAEGYSVSREKKESFPLTVTSAQKNPTAFYLCASSILGRGPNQPQHFGDGTRLSIL.

The genes are TRBV7-8 and TRBJ2-2; D unresolved. This CDR3 contains 14 residues. V lost 1 base to trimming and J lost 3 bases, with 6 bases between them. CDR1 is SGHVS, CDR2 FQNEAQ, per germline. The CDR3 DNA reads as TGTGCCAGCAGCTTAGACAGTTACACCGGGGAGCTGTTTTTT. Translating it yields CASSLDSYTGELFF.

A note on this clone: The junction does not match germline at one end; this may be a read error. V is TRBV20-1 and J is TRBJ1-2, with D possibly matching TRBD1 (6 bases). Germline loops: CDR1 DFQATT, CDR2 SNEGSKA (reference sequence). The CDR3 covers 10 residues. The CDR3 spells CSARAGDGVF. Here the CDR3 DNA reads TGCAGTGCTAGAGCAGGGGACGGAGTGTTC.

The chain is built from TRBV5-1 and TRBJ2-3, with 16 bases that match TRBD2. Germline V gene sequence: CDR1 SGHRS, CDR2 YFSETQ. CDR3 length: 16 residues. The ends lost 4 bases at V and 3 bases at J; junction bases unmatched: 2. CDR3: CASSPGLAGGTDTQYF. For the CDR3, the DNA is TGCGCCAGCAGCCCGGGACTAGCGGGAGGGACAGATACGCAGTATTTT.

The chain couples TRBV2 to TRBJ2-5; D is possibly TRBD2 (5 bases). The CDR3 runs to 13 residues. The V and J ends lost 7 bases and 2 bases respectively, with 11 bases between them. Germline V gene data show CDR1 as SNHLY and CDR2 as FYNNEI. The CDR3, as DNA: TGTGCCAGCACCTTAGGACTTCAAGAGACCCAGTACTTC. Translated, it gives CASTLGLQETQYF.

The chain recombines TRBV9 with TRBJ1-3, with 7 bases fitting TRBD1. There are 16 residues in the CDR3. With 4 bases clipped from V and 2 bases from J, the junction kept 9 bases outside the gene matches. Germline CDR1 reads SGDLS; CDR2 reads YYNGEE. CDR3 protein: CASSPRIGTAGNTIYF. In nucleotides, the CDR3 is TGTGCCAGCAGCCCTCGAATCGGGACAGCTGGAAACACCATATATTTT.

The chain employs TRBV25-1 and TRBJ2-1, with 7 bases identical to TRBD2. This CDR3 is 13 amino acids long. Trimming took 3 bases from V and 6 from J; bases not matched to a gene: 2. The germline V gene has CDR1 MGHDK and CDR2 SYGVNS. CDR3 region: CASSDPGGNEQFF. The CDR3 DNA sequence: TGTGCCAGCAGTGACCCGGGAGGCAATGAGCAGTTCTTC.

The genes are TRBV4-2 and TRBJ1-1; TRBD1 aligns across 9 bases. This CDR3 region has 16 residues. V was pared by 1 base and J by 2 bases, with 5 bases of the junction left unmatched. Looked up from germline, CDR1 is LGHNA and CDR2 is YNFKEQ. Here the CDR3 reads CASSQAWTGANTEAFF. In DNA form, the CDR3 reads TGTGCCAGCAGCCAAGCCTGGACAGGGGCTAACACTGAAGCTTTCTTT.

The chain carries TRBV30 and TRBJ1-5; 9 bases map to TRBD1. CDR3 length: 15 residues. Germline loops: CDR1 GTSNPN, CDR2 SVGIG (reference sequence). Trimming at V came to 2 bases and at J to 5 bases, leaving 7 bases not matched to a gene. The CDR3 here is CAWSHGQGRDQPQHF. CDR3 DNA sequence: TGTGCCTGGAGTCACGGACAGGGGAGGGATCAGCCCCAGCATTTT.

The chain recombines TRBV18 with TRBJ1-5, with TRBD1 matching over 8 bases. Germline V gene data show CDR1 as KGHSH and CDR2 as LQKENI. J lost 4 bases, V lost 1 base, and 3 bases had no gene match. The CDR3 covers 15 residues. CDR3 in amino acids: CASSPRGTGNQPQHF. DNA of the CDR3: TGTGCCAGCTCACCACGAGGGACAGGTAATCAGCCCCAGCATTTT. The whole variable domain, filled in from reference TRBV18 and TRBJ1-5, reads NAGVMQNPRHLVRRRGQEARLRCSPMKGHSHVYWYRQLPEEGLKFMVYLQKENIIDESGMPKERFSAEFPKEGPSILRIQQVVRGDSAAYFCASSPRGTGNQPQHFGDGTRLSIL.